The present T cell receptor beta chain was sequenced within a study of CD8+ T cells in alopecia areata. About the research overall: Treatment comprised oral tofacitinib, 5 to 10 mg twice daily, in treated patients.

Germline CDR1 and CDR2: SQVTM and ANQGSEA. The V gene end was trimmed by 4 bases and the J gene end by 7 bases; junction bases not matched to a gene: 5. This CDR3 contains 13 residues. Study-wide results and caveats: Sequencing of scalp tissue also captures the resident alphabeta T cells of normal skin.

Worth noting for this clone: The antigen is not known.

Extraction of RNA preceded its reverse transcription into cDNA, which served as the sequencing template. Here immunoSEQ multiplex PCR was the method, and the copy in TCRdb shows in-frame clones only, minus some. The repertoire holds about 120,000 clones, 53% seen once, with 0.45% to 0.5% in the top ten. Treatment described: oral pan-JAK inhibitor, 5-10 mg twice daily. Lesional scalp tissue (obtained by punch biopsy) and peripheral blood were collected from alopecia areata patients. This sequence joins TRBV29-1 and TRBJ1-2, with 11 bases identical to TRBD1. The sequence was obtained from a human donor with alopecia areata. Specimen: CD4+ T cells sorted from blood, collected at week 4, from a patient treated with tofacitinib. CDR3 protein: CSVVGQGAIGYTF. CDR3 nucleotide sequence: TGCAGCGTTGTAGGACAGGGGGCGATTGGCTACACCTTC.